This T cell receptor beta chain stems from a study of shared clonotypes between healthy human individuals. Study results and caveats: Relative to their counterparts shared across all four donors, non-shared clonotypes exhibited diminished generation probabilities.

Original processing notes: Filtering differed since immunoSEQ provided only junctions, with no quality scores. Libraries were prepared by immunoSEQ multiplex PCR; TCRdb keeps only in-frame clonotypes and omits some of them. V and J calls and clone size are those listed in that table; D and trimming were worked out from the DNA. The sample has 2,100,000 or so clones; approximately 96% are singletons. This CDR3 is 13 amino acids long. Between the trimmed V and J ends, which lost 3 bases and 0 bases, there was a span of 6 bases. Germline V gene data show CDR1 as WNHNN and CDR2 as SYGVQD (reference sequence). On this clone: Its antigen remains unknown. Within the sample, other DNA sequences also encode this same CDR3.

The gene calls are TRBV10-1 and TRBJ2-7; D not certain. Sequencing was performed on naive CD4+ T cells sorted from blood. The subset was: CD45RA+ positively selected. This clonotype was sampled from a man aged 18 to 29 in good health. The CDR3, as DNA: TGCGCCAGCAGTGACCGTGGCTCCTACGAGCAGTACTTC. Its protein is CASSDRGSYEQYF.